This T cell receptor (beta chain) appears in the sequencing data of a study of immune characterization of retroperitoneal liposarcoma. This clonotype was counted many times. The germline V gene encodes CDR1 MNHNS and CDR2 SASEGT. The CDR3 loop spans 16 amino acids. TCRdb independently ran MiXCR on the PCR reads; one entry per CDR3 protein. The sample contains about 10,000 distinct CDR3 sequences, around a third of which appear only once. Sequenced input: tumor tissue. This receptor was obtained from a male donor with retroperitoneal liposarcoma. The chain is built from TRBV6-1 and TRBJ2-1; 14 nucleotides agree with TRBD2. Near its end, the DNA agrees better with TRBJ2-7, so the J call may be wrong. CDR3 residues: CASIKTSGGDNYEQYF. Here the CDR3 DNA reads TGTGCCAGCATAAAGACTAGCGGGGGGGACAATTACGAGCAGTACTTC.